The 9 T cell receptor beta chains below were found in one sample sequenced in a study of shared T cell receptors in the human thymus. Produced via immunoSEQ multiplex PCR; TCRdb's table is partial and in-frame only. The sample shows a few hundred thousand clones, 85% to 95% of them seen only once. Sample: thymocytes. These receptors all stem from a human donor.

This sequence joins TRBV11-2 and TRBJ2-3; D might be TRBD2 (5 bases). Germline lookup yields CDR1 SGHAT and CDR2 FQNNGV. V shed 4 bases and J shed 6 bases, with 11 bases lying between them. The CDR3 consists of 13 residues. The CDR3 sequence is CASSSRGLDTQYF. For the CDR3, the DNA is TGTGCCAGCAGCTCCCGGGGTTTGGATACGCAGTATTTT. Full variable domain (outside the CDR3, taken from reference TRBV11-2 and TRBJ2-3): EAGVAQSPRYKIIEKRQSVAFWCNPISGHATLYWYQQILGQGPKLLIQFQNNGVVDDSQLPKDRFSAERLKGVDSTLKIQPAKLEDSAVYLCASSSRGLDTQYFGPGTRLTVL.

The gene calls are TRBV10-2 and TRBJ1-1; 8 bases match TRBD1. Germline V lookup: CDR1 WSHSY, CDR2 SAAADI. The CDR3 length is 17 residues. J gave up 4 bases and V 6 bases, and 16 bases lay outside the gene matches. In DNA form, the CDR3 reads TGCGCCAGCAGAACAGCCTCAAGGACAGGGAAGACCACTGAAGCTTTCTTT. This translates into CASRTASRTGKTTEAFF.

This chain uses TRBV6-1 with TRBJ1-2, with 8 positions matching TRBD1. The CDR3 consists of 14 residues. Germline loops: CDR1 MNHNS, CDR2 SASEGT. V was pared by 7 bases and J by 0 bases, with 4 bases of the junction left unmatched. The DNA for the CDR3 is TGTGCCAGCACCGGACAGGGCTCTAACTATGGCTACACCTTC. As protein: CASTGQGSNYGYTF.

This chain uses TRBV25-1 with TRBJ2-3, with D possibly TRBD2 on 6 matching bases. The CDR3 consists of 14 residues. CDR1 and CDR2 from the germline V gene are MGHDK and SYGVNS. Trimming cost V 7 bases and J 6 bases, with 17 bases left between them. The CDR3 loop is CASTQSGEWDTQYF. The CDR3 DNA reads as TGTGCCAGCACTCAATCGGGGGAATGGGATACGCAGTATTTT.

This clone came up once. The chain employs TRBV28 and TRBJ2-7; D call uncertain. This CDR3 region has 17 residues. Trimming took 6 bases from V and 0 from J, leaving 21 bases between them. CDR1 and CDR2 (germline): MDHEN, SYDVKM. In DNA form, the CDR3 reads TGTGCCAGCAGCCCACCCCTATTGGCTCCCAGCTCCTACGAGCAGTACTTC. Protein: CASSPPLLAPSSYEQYF. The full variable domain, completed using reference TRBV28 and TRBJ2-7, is DVKVTQSSRYLVKRTGEKVFLECVQDMDHENMFWYRQDPGLGLRLIYFSYDVKMKEKGDIPEGYSVSREKKERFSLILESASTNQTSMYLCASSPPLLAPSSYEQYFGPGTRLTVT.

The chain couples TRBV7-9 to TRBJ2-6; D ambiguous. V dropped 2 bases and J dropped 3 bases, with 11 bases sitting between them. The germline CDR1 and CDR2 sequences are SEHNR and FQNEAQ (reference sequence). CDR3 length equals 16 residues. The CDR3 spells CASSLRVGCGANVLTF. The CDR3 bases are TGTGCCAGCAGCTTACGGGTAGGGTGTGGGGCCAACGTCCTGACTTTC.

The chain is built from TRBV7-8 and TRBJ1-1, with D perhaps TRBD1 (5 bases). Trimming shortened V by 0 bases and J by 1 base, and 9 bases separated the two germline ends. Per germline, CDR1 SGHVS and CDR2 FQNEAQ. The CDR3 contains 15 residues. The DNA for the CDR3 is TGTGCCAGCAGCTTAGCGGGACCTAGGAACACTGAAGCTTTCTTT. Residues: CASSLAGPRNTEAFF.

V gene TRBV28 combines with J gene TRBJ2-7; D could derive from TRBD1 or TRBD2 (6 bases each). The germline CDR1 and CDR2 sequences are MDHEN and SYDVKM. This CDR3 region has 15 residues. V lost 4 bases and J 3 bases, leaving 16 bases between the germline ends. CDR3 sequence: CASSSRGPPDYEQYF. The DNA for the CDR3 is TGTGCCAGCAGTTCCCGGGGGCCCCCGGACTACGAGCAGTACTTC.

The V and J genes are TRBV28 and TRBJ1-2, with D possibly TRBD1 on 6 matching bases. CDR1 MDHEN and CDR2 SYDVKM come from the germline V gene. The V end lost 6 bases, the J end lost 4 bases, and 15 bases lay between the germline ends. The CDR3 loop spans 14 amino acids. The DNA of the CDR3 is TGTGCCAGCAGGACAGGCTCGCAGGGCTATGGCTACACCTTC. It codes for CASRTGSQGYGYTF.